The 5 T cell receptor beta chains listed next were all sequenced from one sample in a study of identical twins. One entry per CDR3 protein, called by TCRdb with MiXCR from the 5' RACE reads. The profile shows under 300,000 distinct CDR3 sequences, around 8.3% of them singletons. These data also featured in a second study, about yellow fever vaccine responses in identical twins.

The material sequenced was CD8+ T cells sorted from blood. The receptors come from a woman under 30 in good health.

This clonotype was counted between two and nine times. The chain has TRBV12-3 or TRBV12-4 and TRBJ2-1; no definite D call. The CDR3 loop spans 12 amino acids. Trimming removed 6 bases from V and 0 bases from J, with 3 bases in between. In nucleotides, the CDR3 is TGTGCCAGCAGAAGCTCCTACAATGAGCAGTTCTTC. Protein: CASRSSYNEQFF.

The table lists this clonotype with many counts. The rearrangement uses TRBV20-1 and TRBJ1-4; no reliable D call. Germline-derived CDR1 and CDR2 are DFQATT and SNEGSKA (reference sequence). Trimming took 1 base from V and 9 from J, leaving 18 bases between them. The CDR3 sequence is 15 residues long. The CDR3 region is CSARVPDRWEQKLFF. The CDR3 nucleotides read TGCAGTGCTAGAGTCCCGGATCGATGGGAGCAAAAACTGTTTTTT.

This clonotype turned up a few times. V gene TRBV7-6 combines with J gene TRBJ2-1, with 9 positions matching TRBD2. The trim removed 2 bases at V and 7 bases at J, leaving 18 bases unmatched. The CDR3 covers 19 residues. The germline gives CDR1 SGHVS, CDR2 FNYEAQ. DNA for the CDR3: TGTGCCAGCAGCTTACCTAGGGTGCGGGAGGGCCCCTCCTGGAATGAGCAGTTCTTC. Translation: CASSLPRVREGPSWNEQFF.

This clonotype was seen ten or more times. V and J are TRBV20-1 and TRBJ2-1; 7 bases align to TRBD2. Trimming took 6 bases from V and 2 from J; bases not matched to a gene: 7. The length of the CDR3 is 14 residues. Germline loops: CDR1 DFQATT, CDR2 SNEGSKA (reference sequence). CDR3 DNA sequence: TGCAGTGCCCAAAGCGGGGAGGCCTACAATGAGCAGTTCTTC. Residues: CSAQSGEAYNEQFF.

This clonotype came up a few times. This chain uses TRBV7-9 with TRBJ2-7; D assignment may be TRBD1 or TRBD2 (5 bases each). This CDR3 has 15 residues. The germline V gene encodes CDR1 SEHNR and CDR2 FQNEAQ (reference sequence). V gave up 5 bases and J gave up 0 bases, with 14 bases separating them. CDR3 nucleotides: TGTGCCAGCAGCCCCCGGGACGCGAGCTCCTACGAGCAGTACTTC. Its protein product is CASSPRDASSYEQYF.